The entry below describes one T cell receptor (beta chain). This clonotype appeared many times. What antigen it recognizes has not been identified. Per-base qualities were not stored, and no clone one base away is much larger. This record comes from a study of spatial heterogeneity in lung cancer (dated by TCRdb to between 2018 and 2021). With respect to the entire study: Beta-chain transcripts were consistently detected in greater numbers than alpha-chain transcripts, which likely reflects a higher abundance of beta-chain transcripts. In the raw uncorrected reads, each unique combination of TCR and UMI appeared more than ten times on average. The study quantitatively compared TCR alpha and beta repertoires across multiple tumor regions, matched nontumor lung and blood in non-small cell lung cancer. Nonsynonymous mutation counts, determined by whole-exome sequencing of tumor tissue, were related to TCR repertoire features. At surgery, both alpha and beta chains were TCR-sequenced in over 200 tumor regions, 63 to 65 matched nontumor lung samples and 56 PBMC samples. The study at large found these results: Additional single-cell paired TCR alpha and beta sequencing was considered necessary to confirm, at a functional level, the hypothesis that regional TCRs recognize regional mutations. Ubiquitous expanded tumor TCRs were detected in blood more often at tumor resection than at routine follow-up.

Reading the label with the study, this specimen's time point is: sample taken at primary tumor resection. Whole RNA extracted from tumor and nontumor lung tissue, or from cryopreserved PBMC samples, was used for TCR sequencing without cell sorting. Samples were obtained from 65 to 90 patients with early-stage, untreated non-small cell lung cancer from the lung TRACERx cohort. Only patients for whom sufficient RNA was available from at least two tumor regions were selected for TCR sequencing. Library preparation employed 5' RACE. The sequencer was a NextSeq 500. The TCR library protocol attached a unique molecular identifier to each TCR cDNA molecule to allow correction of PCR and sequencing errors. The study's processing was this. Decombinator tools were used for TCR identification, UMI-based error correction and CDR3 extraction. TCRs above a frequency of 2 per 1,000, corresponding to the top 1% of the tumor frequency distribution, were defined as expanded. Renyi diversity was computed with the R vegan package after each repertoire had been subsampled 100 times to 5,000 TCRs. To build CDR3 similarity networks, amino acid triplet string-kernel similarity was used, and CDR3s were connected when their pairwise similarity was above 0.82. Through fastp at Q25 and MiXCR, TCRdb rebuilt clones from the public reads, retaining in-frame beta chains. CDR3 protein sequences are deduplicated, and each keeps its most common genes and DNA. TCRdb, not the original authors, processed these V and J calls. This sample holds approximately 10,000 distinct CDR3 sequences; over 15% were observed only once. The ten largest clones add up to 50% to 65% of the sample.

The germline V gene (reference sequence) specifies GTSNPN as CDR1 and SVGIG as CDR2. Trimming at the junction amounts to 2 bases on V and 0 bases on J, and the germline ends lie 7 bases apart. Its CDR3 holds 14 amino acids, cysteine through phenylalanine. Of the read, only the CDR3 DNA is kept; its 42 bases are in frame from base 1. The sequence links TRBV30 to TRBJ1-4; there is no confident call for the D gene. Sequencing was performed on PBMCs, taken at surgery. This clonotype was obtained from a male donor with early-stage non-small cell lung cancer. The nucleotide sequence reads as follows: TGTGCCTGGAGTAAAGGTGCAACTAATGAAAAACTGTTTTTT. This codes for CAWSKGATNEKLFF.